This T cell receptor beta chain came from a study of cytomegalovirus exposure and HLA in healthy donors. Overall study findings and caveats: It was fewer than 200 TCR beta chains that were listed as cytomegalovirus-associated. Most of the TCR beta V segments (in an earlier analysis) were productive either about 87% or about 30% of the time. Specific recognition of CMV antigens was confirmed in vitro for a few chains (all CMV-associated).

Use of 60 Vbeta and 13 Jbeta primers characterized the PCR. In the original processing: Some 11 million of the about 80 million unique TCR beta chains counted in a later analysis were shared. Clones were read by immunoSEQ multiplex PCR, and TCRdb kept only the in-frame ones, dropping some. V, J and clone size are taken as reported in that table, and D and trimming were inferred from the DNA itself. Here the sample spans approximately 150,000 clones, around 80% being singletons. For this clone: Antigen: not known.

This TCR derives from a man aged 40-55 years in good health and CMV-seronegative. Input material: PBMCs.

CDR3 region: CASSEDRLAVTDTQYF. The CDR3 region has the DNA TGTGCCAGCAGTGAAGACCGCCTAGCCGTTACAGATACGCAGTATTTT. The chain is built from TRBV2 and TRBJ2-3, with D possibly being TRBD2 (5 bases). The V and J ends lost 1 base and 3 bases respectively, with 14 bases between them. The CDR3 contains 16 residues. Germline CDR1 is SNHLY and CDR2 is FYNNEI.